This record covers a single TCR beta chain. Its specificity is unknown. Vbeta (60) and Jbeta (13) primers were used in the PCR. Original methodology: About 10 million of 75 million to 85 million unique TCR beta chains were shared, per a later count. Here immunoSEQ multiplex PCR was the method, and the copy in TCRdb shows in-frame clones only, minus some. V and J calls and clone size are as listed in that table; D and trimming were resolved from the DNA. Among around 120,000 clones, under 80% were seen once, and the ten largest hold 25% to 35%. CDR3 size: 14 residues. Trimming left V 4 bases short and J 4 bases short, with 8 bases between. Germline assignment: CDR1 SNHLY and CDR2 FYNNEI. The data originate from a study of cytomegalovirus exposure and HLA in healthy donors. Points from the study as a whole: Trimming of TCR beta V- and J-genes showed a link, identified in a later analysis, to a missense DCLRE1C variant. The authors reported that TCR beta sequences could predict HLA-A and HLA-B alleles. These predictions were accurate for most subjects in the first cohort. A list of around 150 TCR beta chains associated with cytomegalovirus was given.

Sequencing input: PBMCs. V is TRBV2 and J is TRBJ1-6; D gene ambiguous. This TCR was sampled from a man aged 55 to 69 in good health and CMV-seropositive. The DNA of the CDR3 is TGTGCCAGCAGTGTGGAGGGATATAATTCACCCCTCCACTTT. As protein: CASSVEGYNSPLHF.